These 32 T cell receptor beta chains were all obtained from the same sample, sequenced in a study of blood T cell repertoires in COVID-19. Assay: immunoSEQ multiplex PCR; the TCRdb copy retains only in-frame clones and omits some. The sample has about 42,000 clones, around 83% seen once. Material for sequencing was peripheral blood. The receptors stem from a man in his sixties or seventies with acute or convalescent COVID-19.

The J gene is TRBJ1-4, the V gene TRBV5-1; D is uncertain. CDR1 and CDR2 (germline): SGHRS, YFSETQ. Trimming took off 4 bases at V and 0 bases at J, with 7 bases between the two ends. The length of the CDR3 is 14 residues. Here the CDR3 DNA reads TGCGCCAGCAGCCTCGGTGCAACTAATGAAAAACTGTTTTTT. Its protein product is CASSLGATNEKLFF.

The chain has TRBV27 and TRBJ1-1; weak D call: TRBD1 (6 bases). The CDR3 length is 15 residues. V dropped 5 bases and J dropped 1 base, with 14 bases sitting between them. CDR1 is MNHEY, CDR2 SMNVEV, per germline (reference sequence). In nucleotides, the CDR3 is TGTGCCAGCAGTCCCTTCGGGACAAGGAACACTGAAGCTTTCTTT. This sequence encodes CASSPFGTRNTEAFF.

The chain couples TRBV7-2 to TRBJ1-2, with 7 bases fitting TRBD1. The V and J ends lost 6 bases and 3 bases, in that order; junction bases with no gene match: 10. Germline V gives CDR1 SGHTA, CDR2 FQGNSA. This CDR3 comprises 15 residues. The CDR3 bases are TGTGCCAGCAGGCGCGACAGGGCCCCCCACTATGGCTACACCTTC. It encodes CASRRDRAPHYGYTF. Full variable domain (outside the CDR3, taken from reference TRBV7-2 and TRBJ1-2): GAGVSQSPSNKVTEKGKDVELRCDPISGHTALYWYRQSLGQGLEFLIYFQGNSAPDKSGLPSDRFSAERTGGSVSTLTIQRTQQEDSAVYLCASRRDRAPHYGYTFGSGTRLTVV.

The chain couples TRBV6-4 to TRBJ1-5; TRBD1 agrees at 8 bases. The CDR3 loop spans 13 amino acids. V lost 4 bases to trimming and J lost 5 bases; unmatched junction nucleotides: 1. Germline assignment: CDR1 MRHNA and CDR2 SNTAGT. The DNA for the CDR3 is TGTGCCAGCAGTGTGGACAGGGATCAGCCCCAGCATTTT. This gives the protein CASSVDRDQPQHF.

The rearrangement uses TRBV7-8 and TRBJ2-3; D is perhaps TRBD2 (6 bases). This CDR3 has 15 residues. Deletions cut 5 bases from V and 4 bases from J, with 16 bases between. Germline CDR1 and CDR2: SGHVS and FQNEAQ. The CDR3 here is CASSRDGRGADTQYF. The DNA for the CDR3 is TGTGCCAGCAGCCGCGACGGGAGAGGGGCAGATACGCAGTATTTT.

V and J are TRBV2 and TRBJ1-4; 8 nucleotides match TRBD1. Germline assignment: CDR1 SNHLY and CDR2 FYNNEI. V gave up 6 bases and J gave up 12 bases; unmatched junction bases: 15. The CDR3 extends over 15 amino acids. The CDR3: CASSGTGRRGGQLFF. The CDR3 DNA reads as TGTGCCAGCAGCGGGACAGGCCGGAGAGGCGGTCAACTGTTTTTT.

The genes are TRBV28 and TRBJ1-4; D not resolved. In germline, CDR1 is MDHEN, CDR2 SYDVKM. The CDR3 is 16 residues long. V dropped 3 bases and J dropped 0 bases, with 11 bases sitting between them. The CDR3: CASSFPPAATNEKLFF. CDR3 nucleotide sequence: TGTGCCAGCAGTTTCCCCCCCGCAGCAACTAATGAAAAACTGTTTTTT.

This chain links TRBV5-4 with TRBJ2-7; 13 positions match TRBD2. Per the germline V gene, CDR1 is SGHNT and CDR2 is YYREEE (reference sequence). V lost 0 bases and J lost 0; bases outside the gene matches: 0. This CDR3 spans 16 amino acids. CDR3 sequence reads: CASSLGTSGSSYEQYF. CDR3 sequence (DNA): TGTGCCAGCAGCTTGGGGACTAGCGGGAGCTCCTACGAGCAGTACTTC.

This clone came up a few times. This chain uses TRBV30 with TRBJ1-6; D gene unclear. V was pared by 8 bases and J by 0 bases, with 14 bases between. The CDR3 is 15 residues long. Germline V lookup: CDR1 GTSNPN, CDR2 SVGIG (reference sequence). The CDR3 DNA is TGTGCCGGCACGTCTTCGGGCTCCTATAATTCACCCCTCCACTTT. This sequence encodes CAGTSSGSYNSPLHF.

The V call is TRBV6-5, the J call TRBJ2-7; 7 nucleotides match TRBD1. Germline V lookup: CDR1 MNHEY, CDR2 SVGAGI. J gave up 1 base and V 7 bases, and 1 base lay outside the gene matches. CDR3 length: 12 amino acids. CDR3 sequence (DNA): TGTGCCAGCAAGACAGGGTCCTACGAGCAGTACTTC. Translation: CASKTGSYEQYF.

The rearrangement joins TRBV6-7 to TRBJ2-3, with D unresolved. TRBV6-7 is flagged as an ORF with uncertain function. Trimming pared 2 bases from V and 1 base from J, leaving 16 bases between. This CDR3 has 17 residues. The CDR3 sequence is CASSYEASSRRTDTQYF. The CDR3, as DNA: TGTGCCAGCAGTTACGAGGCGTCATCACGACGCACAGATACGCAGTATTTT.

The rearrangement uses TRBV7-2 and TRBJ1-4; TRBD1 matches at 7 bases. V lost 0 bases, J lost 7 bases, and 5 bases stayed unmatched. The CDR3 totals 15 residues. Germline V gene lookup returns CDR1 SGHTA and CDR2 FQGNSA. The CDR3, as DNA: TGTGCCAGCAGCTTAGCAGGCAGGGGGAGTGAAAAACTGTTTTTT. As protein: CASSLAGRGSEKLFF.

This chain uses TRBV12-3 or TRBV12-4 with TRBJ1-5, with TRBD1 matching 10 bases. Germline trimming cut 4 bases from V and 11 bases from J; bases unmatched to any gene: 5. The CDR3 consists of 13 residues. This CDR3 is CASSSDRGKAQHF. For the CDR3, the DNA is TGTGCCAGCAGTTCGGACAGGGGGAAGGCCCAGCATTTT.

Turning to this clone: Other DNA sequences in this specimen translate into the identical CDR3. The gene calls are TRBV2 and TRBJ1-4; no firm D call. The CDR3 contains 12 residues. CDR1 and CDR2 (germline): SNHLY, FYNNEI. V lost 8 bases to trimming and J lost 8 bases, with 12 bases between them. Here the CDR3 DNA reads TGTGCCAGCTCAGATAGAGGGGAAAAACTGTTTTTT. It translates to CASSDRGEKLFF.

The genes are TRBV14 and TRBJ1-2; no reliable D call. The CDR3 totals 12 residues. With 3 bases removed from V and 4 bases from J, the gap between germline ends came to 6 bases. Germline values: CDR1 SGHDN, CDR2 FVKESK. CDR3 loop: CASSHEGYGYTF. The CDR3 bases are TGTGCCAGCAGCCACGAGGGCTATGGCTACACCTTC.

The rearrangement uses TRBV27 and TRBJ2-1, with D possibly being TRBD1 (6 bases). Germline-derived CDR1 and CDR2 are MNHEY and SMNVEV (reference sequence). With 3 bases removed from V and 2 bases from J, the gap between germline ends came to 8 bases. This CDR3 is built from 14 residues. The CDR3 region has the DNA TGTGCCAGCAGTTTCAGGGGCGCCTACAATGAGCAGTTCTTC. Protein sequence: CASSFRGAYNEQFF.

This sequence joins TRBV6-6 and TRBJ1-2, with 9 bases aligning to TRBD1. The CDR3 spans 14 residues. Germline CDR1 and CDR2: MNHNY and SVGAGI (reference sequence). V trimming: 2 bases; J trimming: 7 bases; junction bases outside the gene matches: 5. DNA for the CDR3: TGTGCCAGCAGTTACCCCACAGGGGGCCGTGGCTACACCTTC. Its translation is CASSYPTGGRGYTF.

The rearrangement links TRBV6-5 to TRBJ1-4, with a weak D call TRBD1 (6 bases). There are 16 residues in the CDR3. The V and J ends lost 3 bases and 8 bases respectively, with 19 bases between them. The germline V gene has CDR1 MNHEY and CDR2 SVGAGI. The CDR3 protein is CASSYGGPTHSEKLFF. CDR3 coding DNA: TGTGCCAGCAGTTATGGGGGCCCCACCCACTCAGAAAAACTGTTTTTT.

The chain uses TRBV30 and TRBJ2-7; D remains unclear. Trimming pared 1 base from V and 0 bases from J, leaving 4 bases between. Per germline, CDR1 GTSNPN and CDR2 SVGIG (reference sequence). There are 12 residues in the CDR3. In DNA form, the CDR3 reads TGTGCCTGGAGTGCGGGCTCCTACGAGCAGTACTTC. It is translated as CAWSAGSYEQYF.

This clone occurred once. This chain joins TRBV18 and TRBJ2-3, with a weak D call TRBD1 (5 bases). The CDR3 is 15 residues long. CDR1 is KGHSH, CDR2 LQKENI, per germline. Between the trimmed V and J ends, which lost 0 bases and 0 bases, there was a span of 7 bases. CDR3: CASSPPTASTDTQYF. The DNA for the CDR3 is TGTGCCAGCTCACCACCGACAGCGAGCACAGATACGCAGTATTTT.

This clone was seen a handful of times. The chain combines TRBV4-3 with TRBJ2-7; D possibly corresponds to TRBD1 (6 bases). Germline CDR1 is LGHNA and CDR2 is YSLEER. The V end was cut by 0 bases, the J end by 2 bases, with 17 bases between. CDR3 length: 17 amino acids. Here the CDR3 DNA reads TGCGCCAGCAGCCAAGACCTGGAGTTGCGGACAGCCTACGAGCAGTACTTC. Translating gives CASSQDLELRTAYEQYF.

The chain is built from TRBV6-2 or TRBV6-3 and TRBJ1-5, with D maybe TRBD1 (6 bases). V gave up 2 bases and J gave up 5 bases, with 13 bases separating them. This CDR3 has 15 amino acids. Germline-derived CDR1 and CDR2 are MNHEY and SVGEGT. This CDR3 reads CASSYRTAKHQPQHF. DNA of the CDR3: TGTGCCAGCAGTTACCGGACAGCCAAACATCAGCCCCAGCATTTT.

This clone was recorded once. The chain combines TRBV11-2 with TRBJ2-7, with TRBD2 matching over 7 bases. After removal of 5 bases from V and 2 bases from J, the junction contained 6 bases not matched to a gene. Germline CDR1 SGHAT, CDR2 FQNNGV. The CDR3 is 14 residues long. CDR3 residues: CASSPSSGPYEQYF. For the CDR3, the DNA is TGTGCCAGCAGCCCAAGTAGCGGGCCCTACGAGCAGTACTTC.

The rearrangement uses TRBV19 and TRBJ1-5; D remains unclear. V lost 6 bases and J lost 5, with 17 bases in between. The CDR3 consists of 15 residues. The germline gives CDR1 LNHDA, CDR2 SQIVND (reference sequence). CDR3 DNA sequence: TGTGCCAGTAGCGCCGGGGTCAGTAGGGATCAGCCCCAGCATTTT. This gives the protein CASSAGVSRDQPQHF.

CDR3 residues: CASSSGQGAETQYF. In DNA, the CDR3 is TGTGCCAGTAGTTCGGGACAGGGGGCTGAGACCCAGTACTTC. The chain recombines TRBV19 with TRBJ2-5; 12 bases match TRBD1. With V trimmed by 5 bases and J by 5 bases, 3 bases remained unmatched. CDR3 size: 14 residues. Germline V lookup: CDR1 LNHDA, CDR2 SQIVND (reference sequence).

This clone has a single count. The J gene is TRBJ2-2, the V gene TRBV4-1; D is uncertain. From germline, CDR1 is MGHRA and CDR2 YSYEKL. Trimming pared 3 bases from V and 2 bases from J, leaving 13 bases between. CDR3 size: 16 residues. CDR3 in DNA: TGCGCCAGCAGCCACACGGGTTCCCGAAACACCGGGGAGCTGTTTTTT. Translating gives CASSHTGSRNTGELFF.

This chain connects TRBV6-5 to TRBJ1-2; 8 bases match TRBD1. Germline loops: CDR1 MNHEY, CDR2 SVGAGI. J gave up 8 bases and V 6 bases, and 11 bases lay outside the gene matches. The CDR3 spans 14 residues. The CDR3 reads CASSRTGGSEGYTF. CDR3 in DNA: TGTGCCAGCAGCCGAACAGGGGGATCCGAGGGCTACACCTTC.

The chain carries TRBV12-2 and TRBJ1-4; TRBD1, the D gene given by the table, was not confirmed from the DNA. TRBV12-2 is marked as a pseudogene. The CDR3 length is 16 residues. The CDR3 protein is CASRLVQQGVIEKLFF. The CDR3 DNA follows: TGTGCAAGTCGCTTAGTCCAACAGGGGGTTATTGAAAAACTGTTTTTT.

DNA for the CDR3: TGTGCCAGCAGGACAGGGGGAAGCGAGCAGTTCTTC. Amino acids: CASRTGGSEQFF. The V and J genes are TRBV12-3 or TRBV12-4 and TRBJ2-1; 9 nucleotides agree with TRBD1. The CDR3 has 12 residues. Trimming cost V 6 bases and J 10 bases; bases outside gene matches: 4.

This chain uses TRBV7-2 with TRBJ2-1, with D possibly TRBD2 on 6 matching bases. Per the germline V gene, CDR1 is SGHTA and CDR2 is FQGNSA. The CDR3 has 15 amino acids. V lost 1 base and J lost 6, with 13 bases in between. The CDR3 nucleotides are TGTGCCAGCAGCTTAGTAAGGCGGGGAGGCAATGAGCAGTTCTTC. Translated: CASSLVRRGGNEQFF.

The chain joins TRBV20-1 to TRBJ1-2; D possibly corresponds to TRBD1 (5 bases). CDR1 is DFQATT, CDR2 SNEGSKA, per germline (reference sequence). Trimming took 3 bases from V and 7 from J, leaving 12 bases between them. CDR3 size: 12 residues. DNA of the CDR3: TGCAGTGCTAGTTTGGTCGGGGGTGGCTACACCTTC. Amino acid sequence: CSASLVGGGYTF.

The chain is built from TRBV5-1 and TRBJ2-7, with TRBD1 identical over 10 bases. Trimming cost V 4 bases and J 6 bases; bases outside gene matches: 13. CDR1 SGHRS and CDR2 YFSETQ come from the germline V gene. The CDR3 totals 16 residues. The CDR3 nucleotides read TGCGCCAGCAGCCATAACCAAAGGGGACAGGGGAGCGAGCAGTACTTC. As protein: CASSHNQRGQGSEQYF.